This T cell receptor beta chain is drawn from a study of cytomegalovirus exposure and HLA in healthy donors listed by TCRdb under 2017. In terms of the full investigation: According to a later analysis, one platform produced both the roughly 120 validation repertoires and the 730 or so repertoires of the first cohort. Besides the first cohort of roughly 660 subjects, a separate validation cohort made up of 120 different subjects was used. The study aimed to test whether signatures of past pathogen exposure could be identified by cataloging public T cell receptors. To predict cytomegalovirus infection status, the study combined high-throughput TCR immunosequencing, statistical association of individual TCRs with disease status, and machine learning. What the study reported, not specific to this receptor: In vitro tests confirmed that a few of the cytomegalovirus-associated TCR beta chains recognize cytomegalovirus antigens. The validation cohort had no HLA typing available for a later analysis, so co-occurrence within that cohort was assessed over all 120 or so repertoires. Cytomegalovirus status was reported to be diagnosed by the classifier with high specificity and sensitivity in both the original and validation cohorts. A later analysis found that TCRs clustered in the first cohort also tended to co-occur in the 95 to 150 validation repertoires, with 94% of cluster scores above 0. It was suggested by the authors that the approach could potentially be generalized to other disease states and immunological phenotypes. Most TCR sequences were seen in very few donors, while some public TCRs were found in many individuals. A total of fewer than 200 TCR beta chains were listed by the study as associated with cytomegalovirus.

Libraries came from the immunoSEQ multiplex PCR assay. In the source study's methods: A statistical classification framework was built for diagnosing cytomegalovirus status from the catalog of TCR beta chain sequences. Sourced from immuneACCESS, this table was stored by TCRdb with only in-frame sequences that have V and J called. A share of the clones is absent; for the studies checked, an unresolved V gene accounts for under half, and the remainder has no known explanation. The V and J calls and the clone size are those of that table, but D and trimming were determined from the DNA. The sample has about 56,000 clones on record, 90% to 95% of them singletons. More than 0.95% of the sample goes to the ten largest clones. In regard to this clone: Its specific antigen is unknown. The sample holds no much larger clone one base away, and base qualities are not on file.

Donors formed part of the validation cohort, which comprised approximately 130 subjects and was distinct from the first cohort of fewer than 750 subjects. The sequence was obtained from a man younger than 35 in good health and CMV-seronegative. Material: PBMCs.

At the DNA level, the sequence is TGCAGTGCTAGAAGCACCTACGAGCAGTACTTC. Translated, this gives CSARSTYEQYF. This receptor chain uses TRBV20-1 and TRBJ2-7, with the D gene too uncertain to name. From cysteine to phenylalanine, the CDR3 is 11 amino acids long. Left in the record is the CDR3 DNA by itself, 33 bases read in frame from the first base. V is cut by 2 bases and J by 2 bases, and the space between the germline ends is 4 bases. The germline V gene (reference sequence) sets CDR1 to DFQATT and CDR2 to SNEGSKA.